Listed below are T cell receptor beta chains from one sample, sequenced in a study of CD8+ T cells in alopecia areata. Data came from immunoSEQ multiplex PCR; TCRdb stores just in-frame clones and leaves some out. There are under 350,000 clones in the sample; about three fifths occur only once, and approximately 1.8% lies in the top ten. Sequencing used CD4+ T cells sorted from blood, obtained at week 24, from a patient treated with tofacitinib. Receptors originate from a human donor with alopecia areata. Each CDR3 is given with its conserved first and last residue. D genes are given only for firm matches. The size of a clone is reported for some rows only, either as once, few or many, or as a class for expanded clones.

-	-	TRBV29-1	TRBJ1-2	13	TGCAGCGTCGCCTCGACTGGTCGCTATGGCTACACCTTC	CSVASTGRYGYTF
few	TRBD1	TRBV6-5	TRBJ2-7	15	TGTGCCAGCAGCCGACAGGGGGGGCGAACCTACGAGCAGTACTTC	CASSRQGGRTYEQYF
once	-	TRBV5-1	TRBJ1-5	15	TGCGCCAGCAGCCCCGACCCGACAGAGGGGCAGCCCCAGCATTTT	CASSPDPTEGQPQHF
few	-	TRBV29-1	TRBJ2-2	13	TGCAGCGTTGGCAGGTCTATGGGCGGGGAGCTGTTTTTT	CSVGRSMGGELFF
-	-	TRBV5-1	TRBJ2-3	12	TGCGCCAGCAGCTTGGCCTCAGATACGCAGTATTTT	CASSLASDTQYF
-	-	TRBV30	TRBJ1-3	15	TGTGCCTGGAGTGTGGTTGCAGGGGCCGGAAACACCATATATTTT	CAWSVVAGAGNTIYF
-	-	TRBV4-1	TRBJ1-2	13	TGCGCCAGCAGCCAAGCGGGACTTTCGGGCTACACCTTC	CASSQAGLSGYTF
-	TRBD1	TRBV5-1	TRBJ2-5	15	TGCGCCAGTCGGCCTCGGGACAGGGGGCAAGAGACCCAGTACTTC	CASRPRDRGQETQYF
-	-	TRBV2	TRBJ2-4	11	TGTGCCAGCAGCCCAAAAAACATTCAGTACTTC	CASSPKNIQYF
-	-	TRBV9	TRBJ1-1	14	TGTGCCAGCAGCGTAGCTCTTCAGGGAACTGAAGCTTTCTTT	CASSVALQGTEAFF
-	-	TRBV29-1	TRBJ1-5	14	TGCAGCGTAGCCTCGGGGGCTGGGGATCAGCCCCAGCATTTT	CSVASGAGDQPQHF
once	TRBD2	TRBV27	TRBJ2-5	15	TGTGCCAGCAGTTCCATCCGGGAGGCCCCGGGGACCCAGTACTTC	CASSSIREAPGTQYF
-	TRBD2	TRBV19	TRBJ2-1	15	TGTGCCAGTAGTGAGGGACTAGCGGGGGTTAATGAGCAGTTCTTC	CASSEGLAGVNEQFF
few	TRBD1	TRBV5-4	TRBJ2-3	15	TGTGCCAGCAGCTTGGGGGACAGGGTTGGAGATACGCAGTATTTT	CASSLGDRVGDTQYF
-	-	TRBV2	TRBJ1-2	13	TGTGCCAGCAGTGTGAGCGTCGACTATGGCTACACCTTC	CASSVSVDYGYTF
-	TRBD2	TRBV5-1	TRBJ2-7	15	TGCGCCAGCAGCTCGGGGGGGACTACGGCCTACGAGCAGTACTTC	CASSSGGTTAYEQYF
-	TRBD1	TRBV25-1	TRBJ1-2	13	TGTGCCAGCAGTGGCGGGACAGTCTATGGCTACACCTTC	CASSGGTVYGYTF
-	-	TRBV9	TRBJ2-1	13	TGTGCCAGCAGCGAGATAGGGTCCAATGAGCAGTTCTTC	CASSEIGSNEQFF
-	-	TRBV2	TRBJ1-1	14	TGTGCCAGCAGTTCCGGACAGCTTAGCGCTGAAGCTTTCTTT	CASSSGQLSAEAFF
-	-	TRBV7-9	TRBJ2-7	13	TGTGCCAGCAGCTTAGCGGGGGGTTACGAGCAGTACTTC	CASSLAGGYEQYF
few	-	TRBV5-1	TRBJ2-3	14	TGCGCCAGCAGCGCTGGGGGGGCCCTAGATACGCAGTATTTT	CASSAGGALDTQYF
-	-	TRBV11-2	TRBJ2-5	12	TGTGCCAGCAGCTTGAGGAGGCAGACCCAGTACTTC	CASSLRRQTQYF
-	TRBD2	TRBV13	TRBJ2-7	16	TGTGCCAGCAGCATCAGTCGACTAGCCAGATCGGGCGAGCAGTACTTC	CASSISRLARSGEQYF
few	-	TRBV30	TRBJ1-3	12	TGTGCCTGGAGAGGCATGGGAAACACCATATATTTT	CAWRGMGNTIYF
-	TRBD1	TRBV29-1	TRBJ1-6	14	TGCAGCGTTGCTTCGGACAGGGGTTCCTCACCCCTCCACTTT	CSVASDRGSSPLHF
few	-	TRBV29-1	TRBJ2-1	13	TGCAGCGCTGGCGATTCTGGGTACAATGAGCAGTTCTTC	CSAGDSGYNEQFF
-	-	TRBV5-1	TRBJ2-7	14	TGCGCCAGCAGCTTGGAAGGGTTCTCCTACGAGCAGTACTTC	CASSLEGFSYEQYF
-	-	TRBV29-1	TRBJ2-1	12	TGCAGCGGGTCCAGGGAAAACAATGAGCAGTTCTTC	CSGSRENNEQFF
few	-	TRBV29-1	TRBJ2-7	13	TGCAGCGTTGACTACGGACACCTCTACGAGCAGTACTTC	CSVDYGHLYEQYF
-	TRBD1	TRBV7-2	TRBJ1-2	15	TGTGCCAGCAGCCAGGGACAGGGCGGCACCTATGGCTACACCTTC	CASSQGQGGTYGYTF
-	-	TRBV29-1	TRBJ1-5	13	TGCAGCGTCCGGCAGGGAGGCAATCAGCCCCAGCATTTT	CSVRQGGNQPQHF
-	-	TRBV20-1	TRBJ2-5	11	TGCAGTGGATCCTGGCAAGAGACCCAGTACTTC	CSGSWQETQYF
-	-	TRBV28	TRBJ1-5	15	TGTGCCAGCAGTTTTCCAGGGGCGGGAGGTCAGCCCCAGCATTTT	CASSFPGAGGQPQHF
-	-	TRBV10-3	TRBJ1-6	13	TGTGCCATCACGAGCTCCTATAATTCACCCCTCCACTTT	CAITSSYNSPLHF
few	-	TRBV27	TRBJ1-1	12	TGTGCCAGCAGTTTATTGGGGCGGAAAGCTTTCTTT	CASSLLGRKAFF
-	-	TRBV5-4	TRBJ2-3	16	TGTGCCAGCAGCCACAAAAGGCCTGTGATCGCAGATACGCAGTATTTT	CASSHKRPVIADTQYF
-	-	TRBV4-3	TRBJ2-2	16	TGCGCCAGCAGCCACAGGACTGGGGGGATCACCGGGGAGCTGTTTTTT	CASSHRTGGITGELFF
-	-	TRBV7-9	TRBJ1-2	14	TGTGCCAGCAGGGCCGGACAGTTCGACTATGGCTACACCTTC	CASRAGQFDYGYTF
-	-	TRBV2	TRBJ2-5	16	TGTGCCAGCAGCACATTCGGGCCCGAGGCGGGAGAGACCCAGTACTTC	CASSTFGPEAGETQYF
-	-	TRBV7-2	TRBJ2-4	15	TGTGCCAGCAGCTTAGGAGGCGCACTTAAAAACATTCAGTACTTC	CASSLGGALKNIQYF
-	-	TRBV11-2	TRBJ1-2	14	TGTGCCAGCAGCTTAGGCAGTGCTAACTATGGCTACACCTTC	CASSLGSANYGYTF
-	-	TRBV18	TRBJ1-2	13	TGTGCCAGCTCACCGCAACAGGGAGATGGCTACACCTTC	CASSPQQGDGYTF
few	-	TRBV19	TRBJ2-3	12	TGTGCCAGTAGTATAGGTGGCGATACGCAGTATTTT	CASSIGGDTQYF
-	TRBD1	TRBV29-1	TRBJ2-2	16	TGCAGCGTTGGATGGTGGACAGGGCCCAACACCGGGGAGCTGTTTTTT	CSVGWWTGPNTGELFF
few	-	TRBV7-2	TRBJ1-6	13	TGTGCCAGCAGCCTACAAGGCGATTCACCCCTCCACTTT	CASSLQGDSPLHF